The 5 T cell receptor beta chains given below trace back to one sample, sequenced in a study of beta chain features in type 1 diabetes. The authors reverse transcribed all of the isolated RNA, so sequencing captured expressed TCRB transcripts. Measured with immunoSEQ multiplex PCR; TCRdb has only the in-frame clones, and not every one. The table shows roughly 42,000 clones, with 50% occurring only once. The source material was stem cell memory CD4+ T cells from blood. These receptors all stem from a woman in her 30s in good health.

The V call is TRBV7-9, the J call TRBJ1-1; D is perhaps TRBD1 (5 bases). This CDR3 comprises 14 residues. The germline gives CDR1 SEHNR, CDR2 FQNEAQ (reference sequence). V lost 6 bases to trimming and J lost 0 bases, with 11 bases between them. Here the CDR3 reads CASRPGLLNTEAFF. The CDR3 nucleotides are TGTGCCAGCAGGCCGGGACTTCTGAACACTGAAGCTTTCTTT.

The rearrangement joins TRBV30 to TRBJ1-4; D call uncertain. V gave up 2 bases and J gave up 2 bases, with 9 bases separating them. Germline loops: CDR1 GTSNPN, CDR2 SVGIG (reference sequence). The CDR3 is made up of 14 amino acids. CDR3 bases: TGTGCCTGGAGTCAAGAAGCTACTAATGAAAAACTGTTTTTT. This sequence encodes CAWSQEATNEKLFF.

The CDR3 DNA follows: TGTGCCAGCAGATCGACAGACGGGAGCTATGGCTACACCTTC. Translation: CASRSTDGSYGYTF. V is TRBV5-6 and J is TRBJ1-2; D might be TRBD1 (5 bases). The V and J ends lost 5 bases and 4 bases respectively, with 15 bases between them. The V gene's germline CDR1 is SGHDT and CDR2 YYEEEE. This CDR3 comprises 14 residues.

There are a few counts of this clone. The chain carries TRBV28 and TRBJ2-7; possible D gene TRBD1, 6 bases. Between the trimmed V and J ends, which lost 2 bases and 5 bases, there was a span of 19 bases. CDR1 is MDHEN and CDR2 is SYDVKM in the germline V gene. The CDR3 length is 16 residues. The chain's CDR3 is CASSLNTLGARNEQYF. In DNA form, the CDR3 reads TGTGCCAGCAGTTTAAACACATTGGGGGCGCGCAACGAGCAGTACTTC.

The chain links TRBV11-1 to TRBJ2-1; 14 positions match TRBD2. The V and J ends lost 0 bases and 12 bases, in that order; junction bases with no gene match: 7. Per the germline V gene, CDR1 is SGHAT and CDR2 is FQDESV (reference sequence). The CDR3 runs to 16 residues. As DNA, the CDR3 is TGTGCCAGCAGCTTAGCTTGGACTAGCGGGAGGAAATGGCAGTTCTTC. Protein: CASSLAWTSGRKWQFF.